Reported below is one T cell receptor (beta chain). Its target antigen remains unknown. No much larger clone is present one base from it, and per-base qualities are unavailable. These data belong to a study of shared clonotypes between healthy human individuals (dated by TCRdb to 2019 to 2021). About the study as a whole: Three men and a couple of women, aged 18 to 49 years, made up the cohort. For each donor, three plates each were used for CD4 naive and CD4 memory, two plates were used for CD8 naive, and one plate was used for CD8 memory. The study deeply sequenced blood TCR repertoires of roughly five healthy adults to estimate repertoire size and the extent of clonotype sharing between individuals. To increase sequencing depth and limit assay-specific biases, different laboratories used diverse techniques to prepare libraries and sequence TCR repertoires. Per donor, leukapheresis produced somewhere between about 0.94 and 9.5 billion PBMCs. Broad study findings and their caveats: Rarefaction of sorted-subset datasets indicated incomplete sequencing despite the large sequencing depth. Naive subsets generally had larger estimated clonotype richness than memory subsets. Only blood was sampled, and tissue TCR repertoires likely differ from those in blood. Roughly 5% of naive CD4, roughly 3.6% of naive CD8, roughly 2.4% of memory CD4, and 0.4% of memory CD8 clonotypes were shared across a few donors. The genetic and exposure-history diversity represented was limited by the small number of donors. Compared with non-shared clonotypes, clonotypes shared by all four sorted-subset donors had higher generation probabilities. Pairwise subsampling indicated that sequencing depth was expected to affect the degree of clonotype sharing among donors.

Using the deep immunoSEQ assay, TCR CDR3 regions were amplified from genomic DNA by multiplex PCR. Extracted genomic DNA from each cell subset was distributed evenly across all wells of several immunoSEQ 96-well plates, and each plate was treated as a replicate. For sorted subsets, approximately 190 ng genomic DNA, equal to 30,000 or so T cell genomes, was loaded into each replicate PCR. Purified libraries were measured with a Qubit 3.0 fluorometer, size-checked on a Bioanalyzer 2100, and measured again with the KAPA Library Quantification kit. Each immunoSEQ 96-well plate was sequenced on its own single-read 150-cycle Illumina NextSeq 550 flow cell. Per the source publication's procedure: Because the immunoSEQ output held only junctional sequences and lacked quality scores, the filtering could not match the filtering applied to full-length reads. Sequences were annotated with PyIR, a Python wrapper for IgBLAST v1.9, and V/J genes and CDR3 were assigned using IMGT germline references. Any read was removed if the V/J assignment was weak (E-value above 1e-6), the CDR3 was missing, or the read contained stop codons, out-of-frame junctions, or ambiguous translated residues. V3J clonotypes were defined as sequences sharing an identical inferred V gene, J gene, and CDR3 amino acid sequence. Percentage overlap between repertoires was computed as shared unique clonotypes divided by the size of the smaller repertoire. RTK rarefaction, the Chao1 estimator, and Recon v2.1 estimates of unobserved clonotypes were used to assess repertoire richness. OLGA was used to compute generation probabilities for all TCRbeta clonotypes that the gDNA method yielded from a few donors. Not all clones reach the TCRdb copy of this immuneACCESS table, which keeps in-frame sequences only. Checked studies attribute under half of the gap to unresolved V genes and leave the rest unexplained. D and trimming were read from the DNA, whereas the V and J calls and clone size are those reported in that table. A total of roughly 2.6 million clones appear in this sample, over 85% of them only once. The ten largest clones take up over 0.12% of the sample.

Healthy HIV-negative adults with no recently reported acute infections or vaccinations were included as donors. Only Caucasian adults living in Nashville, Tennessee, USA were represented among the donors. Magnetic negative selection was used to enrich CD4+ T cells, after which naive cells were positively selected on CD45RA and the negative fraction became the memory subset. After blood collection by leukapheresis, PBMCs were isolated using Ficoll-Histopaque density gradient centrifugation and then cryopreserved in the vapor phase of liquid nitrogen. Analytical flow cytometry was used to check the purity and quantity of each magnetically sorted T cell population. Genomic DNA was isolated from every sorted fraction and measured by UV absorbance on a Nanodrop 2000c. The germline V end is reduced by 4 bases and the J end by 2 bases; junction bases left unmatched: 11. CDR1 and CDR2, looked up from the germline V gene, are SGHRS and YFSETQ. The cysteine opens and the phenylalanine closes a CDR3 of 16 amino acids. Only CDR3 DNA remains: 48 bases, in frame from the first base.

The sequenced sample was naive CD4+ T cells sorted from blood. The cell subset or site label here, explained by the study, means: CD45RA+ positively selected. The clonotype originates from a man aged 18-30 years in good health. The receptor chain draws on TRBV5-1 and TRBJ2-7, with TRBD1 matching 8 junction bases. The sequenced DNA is TGCGCCAGCAGCCCCTTAATTAAGGACAGGGCCTACGAGCAGTACTTC. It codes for CASSPLIKDRAYEQYF. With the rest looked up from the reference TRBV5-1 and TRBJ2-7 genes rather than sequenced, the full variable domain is KAGVTQTPRYLIKTRGQQVTLSCSPISGHRSVSWYQQTPGQGLQFLFEYFSETQRNKGNFPGRFSGRQFSNSRSEMNVSTLELGDSALYLCASSPLIKDRAYEQYFGPGTRLTVT.